The rows below give T cell receptor beta chains drawn from one sample of a study of T cells after yellow fever vaccination. TCRdb re-called the 5' RACE reads with MiXCR, one entry per CDR3 protein. Of about 550,000 distinct CDR3 sequences listed, roughly 19% are singletons. Sequencing used PBMCs, obtained 15 days after the yellow fever booster vaccination. The receptors shown here come from a young man who received the YFV17D yellow fever vaccine. Each CDR3 is given with its conserved first and last residue. D genes are given only for firm matches. Clone size is shown for a subset of rows, as once, few, many or a class of expanded clone.

V gene	clone size	J gene	D gene	CDR3 DNA	CDR3 protein
TRBV19	-	TRBJ1-2	-	TGTGCCAGTAGTAGGGGACTCAACTATGGCTACACCTTC	CASSRGLNYGYTF
TRBV11-2	-	TRBJ2-2	TRBD2	TGTGCCAGCAGCTCGTCGGGGTGGGGGCGGGAGGAGTCCGGGGAGCTGTTTTTT	CASSSSGWGREESGELFF
TRBV4-3	-	TRBJ2-2	-	TGCGCCAGCAGCCAAGGGGAGCGCGCCGGGGAGCTGTTTTTT	CASSQGERAGELFF
TRBV7-6	-	TRBJ2-2	-	TGTGCCAGCAGCTTATCAAGTTTCTGGGCAGACACCGGGGAGCTGTTTTTT	CASSLSSFWADTGELFF
TRBV3-1	few	TRBJ1-1	-	TGTGCCAGCAGCCAGGTTGGGGGGGACACTGAAGCTTTCTTT	CASSQVGGDTEAFF
TRBV7-2	few	TRBJ1-2	-	TGTGCCAGCAGCTTGTCGGGGGGCTATGGCTACACCTTC	CASSLSGGYGYTF
TRBV6-5	-	TRBJ2-7	-	TGTGCCAGCAGTTACTCTTCGGCAGGGAGCTACGAGCAGTACTTC	CASSYSSAGSYEQYF
TRBV29-1	-	TRBJ2-5	-	TGCAGCGTTGAAGCCCACAGGCGGGAGACCCAGTACTTC	CSVEAHRRETQYF
TRBV7-8	few	TRBJ2-5	-	TGTGCCAGCAGCGCAGAGGGCCTCCGGGCCCTAGAGACCCAGTACTTC	CASSAEGLRALETQYF
TRBV5-1	-	TRBJ2-7	TRBD2	TGCGCCAGCAGCTTGGGGGGACTAGCGGGAGTAGAGCAGTACTTC	CASSLGGLAGVEQYF
TRBV12-3/TRBV12-4	few	TRBJ2-5	TRBD2	TGTGCCAGCACGCTAGCGGGAGGAGAGACCCAGTACTTC	CASTLAGGETQYF
TRBV24-1	many	TRBJ2-3	-	TGTGCCACCAGTGATTCGGCTATCGATACGCAGTATTTT	CATSDSAIDTQYF